These 30 T cell receptor beta chains came from one sample sequenced in a study of regulatory T cells in long-lasting Graves disease. Combining iRepertoire HTBI primers with Arm-PCR of CDR3 regions, the authors built TCR beta libraries. TCRdb re-derived calls from the multiplex PCR reads in MiXCR, one entry per CDR3 protein. The sample contains approximately 470,000 distinct CDR3 sequences, around 21% of which appear only once. Time point given: persistent/refractory GD, antithyroid drugs over 5 years with positive TRAb. Scientists built the TCR library using RNA that was extracted from PBMCs. Material: peripheral blood mononuclear cells (PBMCs), obtained when the disease was refractory, from a patient treated with antithyroid drugs. The receptors were sampled from a female donor with Graves disease.

This clonotype was detected ten times or more. This chain joins TRBV19 and TRBJ2-7; no definite D call. CDR3 length equals 12 residues. V gave up 9 bases and J gave up 1 base, with 10 bases separating them. Germline-derived CDR1 and CDR2 are LNHDA and SQIVND (reference sequence). The CDR3 DNA is TGTGCCAGCAGTGGTTTGTCCTACGAGCAGTACTTC. Translating it yields CASSGLSYEQYF.

The chain joins TRBV19 to TRBJ2-2; 10 nucleotides agree with TRBD1. V lost 3 bases to trimming and J lost 4 bases; unmatched junction nucleotides: 5. Germline CDR1 LNHDA, CDR2 SQIVND (reference sequence). The CDR3 length is 16 residues. The CDR3 coding sequence is TGTGCCAGTAGTATCCCGGGACAGGGGATCACCGGGGAGCTGTTTTTT. As protein: CASSIPGQGITGELFF.

This clonotype was counted at least ten times. The CDR3 DNA is TGTGCCAGCAGTTTAGTTATTCCTGGCACCGGGGAGCTGTTTTTT. This encodes CASSLVIPGTGELFF. The J gene is TRBJ2-2, the V gene TRBV12-3 or TRBV12-4; D call uncertain. The CDR3 sequence is 15 residues long. V was shortened by 1 base and J by 4 bases, with 10 bases between the two germline ends.

This clonotype was counted many times. The chain carries TRBV7-3 and TRBJ2-7; TRBD1 matches at 7 bases. Germline values: CDR1 SGHTA, CDR2 FQGTGA. Trimming at V came to 1 base and at J to 7 bases, leaving 4 bases not matched to a gene. There are 13 residues in the CDR3. The CDR3 DNA sequence: TGTGCCAGCAGCTTAAACAGGGGAAAAGAGCAGTACTTC. Translation gives CASSLNRGKEQYF. The variable domain in full, completed from reference TRBV7-3 and TRBJ2-7, reads GAGVSQTPSNKVTEKGKYVELRCDPISGHTALYWYRQSLGQGPEFLIYFQGTGAADDSGLPNDRFFAVRPEGSVSTLKIQRTERGDSAVYLCASSLNRGKEQYFGPGTRLTVT.

This clonotype was counted many times. The gene calls are TRBV20-1 and TRBJ1-1; maybe TRBD1 (5 bases). Germline V gives CDR1 DFQATT, CDR2 SNEGSKA (reference sequence). V lost 3 bases to trimming and J lost 5 bases, with 13 bases between them. The CDR3 is 13 residues long. CDR3 DNA sequence: TGCAGTGCTAGGTTCAGGCGGGGGACTGAAGCTTTCTTT. Translation: CSARFRRGTEAFF.

There are many counts of this clonotype. The chain uses TRBV11-1 and TRBJ2-7; 11 nucleotides line up with TRBD2. Germline CDR1 is SGHAT and CDR2 is FQDESV (reference sequence). V lost 3 bases and J lost 6; bases outside the gene matches: 7. The CDR3 is 15 amino acids. CDR3 amino acids: CASSFPGTSGAEQYF. DNA for the CDR3: TGTGCCAGCAGCTTCCCCGGGACTAGCGGAGCCGAGCAGTACTTC.

With regard to this clonotype: A junction end diverges from the germline sequence, so it may reflect a read error. The V gene is TRBV27, the J gene TRBJ2-7; the match to TRBD2 covers 8 bases. Germline CDR1 and CDR2: MNHEY and SMNVEV (reference sequence). The CDR3 runs 17 residues. CDR3 residues: CASSYLAAGGFSTAINF. CDR3 nucleotide sequence: TGTGCCAGCAGTTACCTCGCGGCGGGAGGTTTTTCGACGGCCATAAACTTC.

This clonotype came up many times. The chain combines TRBV28 with TRBJ1-1; 10 nucleotides match TRBD1. CDR1 and CDR2 (germline): MDHEN, SYDVKM. CDR3 length: 15 amino acids. The J segment lost 4 bases and the V segment lost 6 bases, leaving 8 bases of the junction unmatched. In DNA, the CDR3 is TGTGCCAGCAGACCGACGACAGGGGGCGGCACTGAAGCTTTCTTT. Encoded protein: CASRPTTGGGTEAFF.

This clonotype has at least ten counts. V and J are TRBV12-3 or TRBV12-4 and TRBJ1-5; D perhaps matches TRBD1 (5 bases). V lost 5 bases, J lost 3 bases, and 8 bases lay in between. This CDR3 has 13 amino acids. The CDR3 bases are TGTGCCAGCAGTCCAGGGTTCAATCAGCCCCAGCATTTT. Translating gives CASSPGFNQPQHF.

The V call is TRBV6-1, the J call TRBJ2-7; TRBD1 matches 9 bases. Per germline, CDR1 MNHNS and CDR2 SASEGT. The CDR3 spans 16 residues. The V segment lost 1 base and the J segment 3 bases; nucleotides outside the gene matches: 7. In DNA, the CDR3 is TGTGCCAGCAGTGAAGACCCGGCGGGACAGGGCTACGAGCAGTACTTC. Encoded protein: CASSEDPAGQGYEQYF.

The chain carries TRBV6-1 and TRBJ2-2, with TRBD2 matching over 14 bases. Germline assignment: CDR1 MNHNS and CDR2 SASEGT. The CDR3 runs to 15 residues. V was pared by 6 bases and J by 7 bases, with 4 bases of the junction left unmatched. The CDR3 sequence: CASSGTSGSHGELFF. The CDR3 DNA is TGTGCCAGCAGCGGGACTAGCGGGAGTCACGGGGAGCTGTTTTTT.

This clonotype was counted a few times. The chain carries TRBV5-4 and TRBJ2-7; 7 bases line up with TRBD2. V gave up 7 bases and J gave up 2 bases; unmatched junction bases: 9. Germline lookup yields CDR1 SGHNT and CDR2 YYREEE (reference sequence). CDR3 length equals 14 residues. Written as DNA, the CDR3 is TGTGCCAGCCATGCGAGCGGGGATACCTACGAGCAGTACTTC. Residues: CASHASGDTYEQYF.

This clonotype was seen repeatedly, ten times or more. This chain connects TRBV27 to TRBJ1-5; 7 bases map to TRBD1. V gave up 4 bases and J gave up 1 base; unmatched junction bases: 7. This CDR3 comprises 16 residues. CDR1 and CDR2 (germline): MNHEY, SMNVEV (reference sequence). The chain's CDR3 is CASSSAGGGSNQPQHF. The CDR3 nucleotides are TGTGCCAGCAGTTCTGCAGGGGGAGGGAGCAATCAGCCCCAGCATTTT.

V gene TRBV29-1 combines with J gene TRBJ1-1; D unclear. V dropped 4 bases and J dropped 4 bases, with 7 bases sitting between them. Germline V gene data show CDR1 as SQVTM and CDR2 as ANQGSEA. The CDR3 spans 11 residues. CDR3 DNA: TGCAGCGTTGGCCGTCCCACTGAAGCTTTCTTT. It is translated as CSVGRPTEAFF.

This clonotype was seen more than once but under ten times. V and J are TRBV19 and TRBJ1-1; D is undetermined. CDR3 size: 15 residues. Germline CDR1 reads LNHDA; CDR2 reads SQIVND (reference sequence). V was clipped by 3 bases and J by 4 bases, with 15 bases between them. The CDR3 is CASSMGDTKATEAFF. CDR3 nucleotides: TGTGCCAGTAGTATGGGAGACACAAAGGCCACTGAAGCTTTCTTT.

The table lists this clonotype with many counts. The gene calls are TRBV6-1 and TRBJ1-1; perhaps TRBD1 as D (5 bases). V gave up 5 bases and J gave up 2 bases, with 9 bases separating them. The CDR3 spans 13 residues. The germline V gene encodes CDR1 MNHNS and CDR2 SASEGT. This chain's CDR3 is CASSSDSNTEAFF. Written as DNA, the CDR3 is TGTGCCAGCAGTAGTGACAGTAACACTGAAGCTTTCTTT.

This clonotype was counted at least ten times. The rearrangement uses TRBV24-1 and TRBJ2-7; possibly TRBD1 for D (6 bases). Trimming shortened V by 5 bases and J by 7 bases, and 20 bases separated the two germline ends. There are 15 residues in the CDR3. The germline V gene has CDR1 KGHDR and CDR2 SFDVKD. The chain's CDR3 is CATSGSHRELEEQYF. The CDR3 DNA reads as TGTGCCACCAGTGGATCACACAGGGAGCTAGAGGAGCAGTACTTC.

This clonotype was seen repeatedly, ten times or more. This chain joins TRBV28 and TRBJ2-1; possible D gene TRBD1, 6 bases. CDR3 length equals 15 residues. Between the trimmed V and J ends, which lost 1 base and 0 bases, there was a span of 7 bases. CDR1 and CDR2 from the germline V gene are MDHEN and SYDVKM. The chain's CDR3 is CASSLLDSSYNEQFF. CDR3 nucleotides: TGTGCCAGCAGTTTATTGGACAGCTCCTACAATGAGCAGTTCTTC.

This clonotype has at least ten counts. The gene calls are TRBV5-6 and TRBJ2-2, with 9 bases aligning to TRBD2. Trimming removed 1 base from V and 3 bases from J; junction bases left unmatched: 7. Germline V gene sequence: CDR1 SGHDT, CDR2 YYEEEE. The CDR3 runs to 17 residues. DNA for the CDR3: TGTGCCAGCAGCTTGTATGGCGGGAGGGCCGACACCGGGGAGCTGTTTTTT. It translates to CASSLYGGRADTGELFF.

This clonotype occurred a few times. The chain is built from TRBV6-2 or TRBV6-3 and TRBJ1-5; the match to TRBD1 covers 7 bases. The V gene's germline CDR1 is MNHEY and CDR2 SVGEGT. The CDR3 has 13 residues. V was pared by 6 bases and J by 6 bases, with 5 bases of the junction left unmatched. CDR3 in DNA: TGTGCCAGCAGCGACAGGGCCGTTCAGCCCCAGCATTTT. Amino acids: CASSDRAVQPQHF.

At least ten counts were recorded for this clonotype. The chain recombines TRBV6-5 with TRBJ1-2; D is uncertain. The CDR3 contains 14 residues. With 2 bases removed from V and 8 bases from J, the gap between germline ends came to 15 bases. The germline CDR1 and CDR2 sequences are MNHEY and SVGAGI. CDR3 amino acids: CASSYLDDLGGYTF. CDR3 DNA: TGTGCCAGCAGTTACCTGGACGACCTCGGGGGCTACACCTTC.

The V call is TRBV5-6, the J call TRBJ1-2, with 12 bases fitting TRBD1. Trimming took 3 bases from V and 3 from J; bases not matched to a gene: 3. The CDR3 totals 15 residues. Germline lookup yields CDR1 SGHDT and CDR2 YYEEEE. The CDR3 bases are TGTGCCAGCAGCTCGGGACAGGGGGCAGACTATGGCTACACCTTC. Translating gives CASSSGQGADYGYTF.

This clonotype turned up a few times. The chain recombines TRBV19 with TRBJ1-1; TRBD1 matches at 7 bases. This CDR3 has 12 residues. V trimming: 10 bases; J trimming: 3 bases; junction bases outside the gene matches: 5. Germline V lookup: CDR1 LNHDA, CDR2 SQIVND (reference sequence). The DNA of the CDR3 is TGTGCCACCAAAACAGGGGACACTGAAGCTTTCTTT. This translates into CATKTGDTEAFF.

The count of this clonotype is one. The gene calls are TRBV4-1 and TRBJ2-7, with 7 bases matching TRBD2. The CDR3 runs 15 residues. V was clipped by 0 bases and J by 4 bases; unmatched bases: 6. Germline V CDR1 and CDR2: MGHRA, YSYEKL. The CDR3 DNA sequence: TGCGCCAGCAGCCAAGAGCTAGCGGCCTGGTACGAGCAGTACTTC. Translated: CASSQELAAWYEQYF.

The genes are TRBV3-1 and TRBJ2-7, with 12 bases fitting TRBD2. Looked up from germline, CDR1 is LGHDT and CDR2 is YNNKEL (reference sequence). The CDR3 loop spans 15 amino acids. The V gene end was trimmed by 6 bases and the J gene end by 7 bases; junction bases not matched to a gene: 10. CDR3 nucleotide sequence: TGTGCCAGCAGTCCTAGACTAGCGGGAGAGAGAGAGCAGTACTTC. This gives the protein CASSPRLAGEREQYF.

At least ten counts were recorded for this clonotype. The rearrangement uses TRBV2 and TRBJ2-5, with 11 bases matching TRBD2. Unmatched junction bases numbered 6, after V lost 6 bases and J lost 3 bases. The CDR3 spans 15 residues. Germline-derived CDR1 and CDR2 are SNHLY and FYNNEI. CDR3 coding DNA: TGTGCCAGCAGCGCGGGACTAGCGGAGAAAGAGACCCAGTACTTC. Encoded protein: CASSAGLAEKETQYF. The whole variable domain, remainder taken from reference TRBV2 and TRBJ2-5, is EPEVTQTPSHQVTQMGQEVILRCVPISNHLYFYWYRQILGQKVEFLVSFYNNEISEKSEIFDDQFSVERPDGSNFTLKIRSTKLEDSAMYFCASSAGLAEKETQYFGPGTRLLVL.

This clonotype has only a few counts. The rearrangement uses TRBV29-1 and TRBJ2-2; either TRBD1 or TRBD2 may supply D (5 bases each). The CDR3 spans 13 residues. Trimming pared 7 bases from V and 4 bases from J, leaving 13 bases between. From germline, CDR1 is SQVTM and CDR2 ANQGSEA. The CDR3 DNA follows: TGCAGCGGAGGGGAGTCGGGCACCGGGGAGCTGTTTTTT. Protein product: CSGGESGTGELFF.

V gene TRBV13 combines with J gene TRBJ2-7, with D unresolved. V was cut by 2 bases and J by 4 bases, with 9 bases left in between. The germline CDR1 and CDR2 sequences are PRHDT and FYEKMQ (reference sequence). This CDR3 is 13 amino acids long. The CDR3 protein is CASSLSRRYEQYF. In DNA, the CDR3 is TGTGCCAGCAGCTTATCGAGAAGATACGAGCAGTACTTC.

This clonotype was seen at least ten times. This sequence joins TRBV28 and TRBJ1-5; 9 bases align to TRBD1. CDR1 is MDHEN, CDR2 SYDVKM, per germline. With V trimmed by 2 bases and J by 7 bases, 9 bases remained unmatched. The CDR3 is 16 amino acids. CDR3 in DNA: TGTGCCAGCAGTTTAAAAACAGGGGGCGCGGCCCAGCCCCAGCATTTT. Translating gives CASSLKTGGAAQPQHF.

The sample holds many counts of this clonotype. The chain couples TRBV28 to TRBJ2-7; TRBD1 aligns across 9 bases. Germline-derived CDR1 and CDR2 are MDHEN and SYDVKM. This CDR3 is built from 14 residues. Germline trimming cut 4 bases from V and 3 bases from J; bases unmatched to any gene: 4. CDR3 region: CASSSGTGFYEQYF. CDR3 nucleotide sequence: TGTGCCAGCAGTTCCGGGACAGGGTTCTACGAGCAGTACTTC.